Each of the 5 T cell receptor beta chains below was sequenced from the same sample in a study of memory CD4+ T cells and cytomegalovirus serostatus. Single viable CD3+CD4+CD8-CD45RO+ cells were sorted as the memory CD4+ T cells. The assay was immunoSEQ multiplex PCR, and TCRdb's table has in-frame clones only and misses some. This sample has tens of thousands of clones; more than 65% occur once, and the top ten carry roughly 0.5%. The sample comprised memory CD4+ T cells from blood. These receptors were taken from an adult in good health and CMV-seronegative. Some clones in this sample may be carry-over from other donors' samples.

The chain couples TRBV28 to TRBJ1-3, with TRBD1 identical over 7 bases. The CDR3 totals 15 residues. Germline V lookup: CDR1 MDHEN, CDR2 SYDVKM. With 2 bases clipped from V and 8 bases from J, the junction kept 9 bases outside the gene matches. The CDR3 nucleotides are TGTGCCAGCAGTTTACTAGGGGGCCCCGGGGACACCATATATTTT. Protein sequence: CASSLLGGPGDTIYF.

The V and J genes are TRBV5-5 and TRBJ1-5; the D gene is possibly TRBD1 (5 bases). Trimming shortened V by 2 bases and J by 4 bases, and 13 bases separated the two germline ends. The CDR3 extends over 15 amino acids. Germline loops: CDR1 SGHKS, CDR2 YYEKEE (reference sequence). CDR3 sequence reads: CASSFDPGPNQPQHF. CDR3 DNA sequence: TGTGCCAGCAGCTTTGACCCGGGACCGAATCAGCCCCAGCATTTT.

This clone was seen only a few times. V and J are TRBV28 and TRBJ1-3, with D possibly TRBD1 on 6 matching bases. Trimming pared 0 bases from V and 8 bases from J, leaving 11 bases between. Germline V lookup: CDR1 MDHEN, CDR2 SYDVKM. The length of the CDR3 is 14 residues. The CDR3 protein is CASSLWVGGHTIYF. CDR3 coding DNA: TGTGCCAGCAGTTTATGGGTGGGGGGGCACACCATATATTTT.

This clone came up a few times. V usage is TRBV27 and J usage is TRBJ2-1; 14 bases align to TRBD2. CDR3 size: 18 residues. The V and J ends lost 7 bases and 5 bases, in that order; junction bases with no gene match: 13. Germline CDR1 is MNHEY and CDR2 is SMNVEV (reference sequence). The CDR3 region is CASTKATSGRAVHNEQFF. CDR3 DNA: TGTGCCAGCACCAAGGCGACTAGCGGGAGGGCCGTCCACAATGAGCAGTTCTTC.

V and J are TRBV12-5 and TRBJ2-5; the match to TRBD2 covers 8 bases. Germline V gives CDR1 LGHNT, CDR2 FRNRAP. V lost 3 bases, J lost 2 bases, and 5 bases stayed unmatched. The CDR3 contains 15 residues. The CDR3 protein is CASGLGAGGQETQYF. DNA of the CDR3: TGTGCTAGTGGTTTAGGGGCGGGAGGACAAGAGACCCAGTACTTC.